The 7 T cell receptor beta chains listed next were all sequenced from one sample in a study of metastatic and nonmetastatic thyroid tumors. TCRdb re-called clones from the PCR reads using MiXCR. The data hold 27,000 or so clones, with 20% to 30% observed a single time. Thyroid surgery was performed in patients who had received no treatment beforehand. Sequenced input: blood. The receptors here all came from a female donor with papillary thyroid cancer or a benign thyroid nodule (not recorded which). Some clones in this sample may be carry-over from other donors' samples.

There are many counts of this clone. The CDR3 DNA sequence: TGTGCCAGCGCCCCGAATGAAAAACTGTTTTTT. The encoded protein is CASAPNEKLFF. The V and J genes are TRBV7-9 and TRBJ1-4; D gene uncertain. The CDR3 spans 11 residues. Germline loops: CDR1 SEHNR, CDR2 FQNEAQ (reference sequence). The V end lost 8 bases, the J end lost 5 bases, and 6 bases lay between the germline ends.

This clone was picked up many times. The chain uses TRBV7-6 and TRBJ2-4, with D unresolved. The germline CDR1 and CDR2 sequences are SGHVS and FNYEAQ. The CDR3 extends over 13 amino acids. The V gene lost 2 bases and the J gene lost 8 bases, with 10 bases spanning the gap. This CDR3 is CASSLNVADIQYF. In nucleotides, the CDR3 is TGTGCCAGCAGCTTAAATGTCGCGGACATTCAGTACTTC.

By share, this clone counts as medium-sized (0.01 to 0.1%). This sequence joins TRBV6-1 and TRBJ1-1; 8 nucleotides align to TRBD1. The CDR3 length is 15 residues. J gave up 1 base and V 4 bases, and 5 bases lay outside the gene matches. Germline loops: CDR1 MNHNS, CDR2 SASEGT. CDR3 nucleotides: TGTGCCAGCAGTGGTCAGGGGGCCAGGAACACTGAAGCTTTCTTT. It codes for CASSGQGARNTEAFF.

This clone was detected a few times. This chain joins TRBV12-3 or TRBV12-4 and TRBJ2-3; maybe TRBD2 (6 bases). This CDR3 has 18 residues. The V end was cut by 6 bases, the J end by 1 base, with 23 bases between. The chain's CDR3 is CASSILSGGQGGTDTQYF. The CDR3 bases are TGTGCCAGCAGCATACTATCTGGAGGGCAAGGAGGCACAGATACGCAGTATTTT.

This clone has a count of ten or more. V gene TRBV20-1 combines with J gene TRBJ2-4; 10 positions agree with TRBD1. This CDR3 spans 17 amino acids. Germline CDR1 and CDR2: DFQATT and SNEGSKA (reference sequence). J gave up 0 bases and V 1 base, and 6 bases lay outside the gene matches. The CDR3 protein is CSARARQGAKAKNIQYF. DNA for the CDR3: TGCAGTGCTAGAGCAAGACAGGGGGCGAAAGCCAAAAACATTCAGTACTTC.

This clone was picked up many times. This chain uses TRBV7-2 with TRBJ2-4; TRBD2 is a possible D gene (7 bases). V lost 5 bases, J lost 2 bases, and 19 bases lay in between. This CDR3 spans 17 amino acids. CDR1 and CDR2 from the germline V gene are SGHTA and FQGNSA. The CDR3 reads CASSPRGGMSSKNIQYF. CDR3 nucleotides: TGTGCCAGCAGCCCTAGGGGGGGGATGAGTTCCAAAAACATTCAGTACTTC.

This clone is categorized as medium-sized (0.01 to 0.1%). This chain uses TRBV28 with TRBJ2-7, with D perhaps TRBD2 (5 bases). Trimming took off 5 bases at V and 3 bases at J, with 20 bases between the two ends. Per germline, CDR1 MDHEN and CDR2 SYDVKM. CDR3 length: 16 residues. CDR3 coding DNA: TGTGCCAGCAGTCTCCTCCCTATTACCGGGAACTACGAGCAGTACTTC. This encodes CASSLLPITGNYEQYF.